These T cell receptor beta chains were read from a single sample in a study of T cell responses to AZD1222 COVID-19 vaccine. Profiled with immunoSEQ multiplex PCR; TCRdb holds only in-frame clones, not every one. The repertoire holds 110,000 to 150,000 clones, with around 91% as singletons. This specimen consisted of peripheral blood, obtained on day 0 of AZD1222 vaccination. Source of these receptors: an adult in good health. Both conserved end residues are part of each CDR3. The D gene is left open where the match is weak. The size of a clone is reported for some rows only, either as once, few or many, or as a class for expanded clones.

cdr3_length: 14
j_call: TRBJ1-2
d_call: .
clone_size: .
v_call: TRBV27
cdr3_aa: CASSYSGANYGYTF
cdr3_nt: TGTGCCAGCAGTTACAGTGGAGCTAACTATGGCTACACCTTC

cdr3_length: 14
j_call: TRBJ1-2
d_call: .
clone_size: .
v_call: TRBV2
cdr3_aa: CASSGLGGPYGYTF
cdr3_nt: TGTGCCAGCAGTGGATTGGGGGGCCCCTATGGCTACACCTTC

cdr3_length: 15
j_call: TRBJ1-1
d_call: TRBD1
clone_size: .
v_call: TRBV3-1/TRBV3-2
cdr3_aa: CASSQRDRGRTEAFF
cdr3_nt: TGTGCCAGCAGCCAAAGGGACAGGGGGAGAACTGAAGCTTTCTTT

cdr3_length: 14
j_call: TRBJ2-7
d_call: .
clone_size: once
v_call: TRBV2
cdr3_aa: CARSWDRHSYEQYF
cdr3_nt: TGTGCCAGATCGTGGGACCGCCACTCCTACGAGCAGTACTTC

cdr3_length: 15
j_call: TRBJ1-5
d_call: .
clone_size: .
v_call: TRBV29-1
cdr3_aa: CSVVYDGLDNQPQHF
cdr3_nt: TGCAGCGTTGTATACGACGGGTTGGACAATCAGCCCCAGCATTTT

cdr3_length: 12
j_call: TRBJ1-2
d_call: .
clone_size: .
v_call: TRBV28
cdr3_aa: CASSPTRRGYTF
cdr3_nt: TGTGCCAGCAGTCCAACCAGAAGGGGCTACACCTTC

cdr3_length: 14
j_call: TRBJ2-1
d_call: TRBD1
clone_size: .
v_call: TRBV6-5
cdr3_aa: CASRTDRGLAEQFF
cdr3_nt: TGTGCCAGCCGCACTGACAGGGGTCTGGCTGAGCAGTTCTTC

cdr3_length: 12
j_call: TRBJ2-5
d_call: .
clone_size: .
v_call: TRBV2
cdr3_aa: CASRGEIETQYF
cdr3_nt: TGTGCCAGCAGGGGGGAGATAGAGACCCAGTACTTC

cdr3_length: 17
j_call: TRBJ2-1
d_call: TRBD1
clone_size: .
v_call: TRBV19
cdr3_aa: CASSIPRGGQGIGEQFF
cdr3_nt: TGTGCCAGTAGTATACCCAGGGGGGGACAGGGCATCGGTGAGCAGTTCTTC

cdr3_length: 16
j_call: TRBJ1-5
d_call: .
clone_size: .
v_call: TRBV7-6
cdr3_aa: CASSSEGTLSNQPQHF
cdr3_nt: TGTGCCAGCAGCTCTGAGGGGACCCTAAGCAATCAGCCCCAGCATTTT

cdr3_length: 13
j_call: TRBJ2-3
d_call: .
clone_size: .
v_call: TRBV9
cdr3_aa: CASSGDFQDTQYF
cdr3_nt: TGTGCCAGCAGCGGGGATTTTCAAGATACGCAGTATTTT

cdr3_length: 16
j_call: TRBJ1-5
d_call: TRBD1
clone_size: .
v_call: TRBV19
cdr3_aa: CASTQTGGLSNQPQHF
cdr3_nt: TGTGCCAGTACCCAGACAGGGGGGCTTAGCAATCAGCCCCAGCATTTT

cdr3_length: 15
j_call: TRBJ2-1
d_call: TRBD1
clone_size: .
v_call: TRBV28
cdr3_aa: CASRIGGQSYNEQFF
cdr3_nt: TGTGCCAGCAGAATAGGGGGCCAATCCTACAATGAGCAGTTCTTC

cdr3_length: 11
j_call: TRBJ2-5
d_call: .
clone_size: .
v_call: TRBV20-1
cdr3_aa: CSANIQETQYF
cdr3_nt: TGCAGTGCTAACATCCAAGAGACCCAGTACTTC

cdr3_length: 16
j_call: TRBJ1-5
d_call: .
clone_size: .
v_call: TRBV28
cdr3_aa: CASSLSASAAHQPQHF
cdr3_nt: TGTGCCAGCAGTTTATCCGCCTCGGCGGCTCATCAGCCCCAGCATTTT

cdr3_length: 15
j_call: TRBJ2-6
d_call: .
clone_size: .
v_call: TRBV6-5
cdr3_aa: CASSGTYSGANVLTF
cdr3_nt: TGTGCCAGCAGCGGGACCTACTCTGGGGCCAACGTCCTGACTTTC

cdr3_length: 15
j_call: TRBJ1-5
d_call: .
clone_size: .
v_call: TRBV5-6
cdr3_aa: CASTLRGVPNQPQHF
cdr3_nt: TGTGCCAGCACCCTAAGAGGGGTTCCCAATCAGCCCCAGCATTTT

cdr3_length: 16
j_call: TRBJ1-2
d_call: .
clone_size: once
v_call: TRBV19
cdr3_aa: CASSDIPADPIYGYTF
cdr3_nt: TGTGCCAGTAGTGATATTCCGGCGGACCCGATTTATGGCTACACCTTC

cdr3_length: 17
j_call: TRBJ2-1
d_call: TRBD1
clone_size: .
v_call: TRBV29-1
cdr3_aa: CSAEGGGGTGGFNEQFF
cdr3_nt: TGCAGCGCGGAAGGGGGTGGTGGAACAGGGGGCTTCAATGAGCAGTTCTTC

cdr3_length: 15
j_call: TRBJ1-1
d_call: TRBD1
clone_size: .
v_call: TRBV14
cdr3_aa: CASSLPGQGNTEAFF
cdr3_nt: TGTGCCAGCAGCCTACCGGGACAGGGAAACACTGAAGCTTTCTTT

cdr3_length: 15
j_call: TRBJ1-1
d_call: .
clone_size: .
v_call: TRBV3-1/TRBV3-2
cdr3_aa: CASSRQDTLNTEAFF
cdr3_nt: TGTGCCAGCAGCCGCCAGGACACCCTGAACACTGAAGCTTTCTTT

cdr3_length: 17
j_call: TRBJ1-2
d_call: .
clone_size: .
v_call: TRBV7-2
cdr3_aa: CASSPVSGQGGNYGYTF
cdr3_nt: TGTGCCAGCAGCCCCGTCTCCGGGCAGGGAGGGAACTATGGCTACACCTTC

cdr3_length: 15
j_call: TRBJ2-5
d_call: .
clone_size: .
v_call: TRBV9
cdr3_aa: CASSVGMSNLETQYF
cdr3_nt: TGTGCCAGCAGCGTAGGGATGTCCAATCTGGAGACCCAGTACTTC

cdr3_length: 16
j_call: TRBJ1-4
d_call: .
clone_size: .
v_call: TRBV28
cdr3_aa: CASSLGPGRGGEKLFF
cdr3_nt: TGTGCCAGCAGTTTAGGCCCCGGGCGCGGGGGTGAAAAACTGTTTTTT

cdr3_length: 14
j_call: TRBJ1-5
d_call: .
clone_size: .
v_call: TRBV4-1
cdr3_aa: CASSHLLGFQPQHF
cdr3_nt: TGCGCCAGCAGCCATCTCCTGGGTTTTCAGCCCCAGCATTTT

cdr3_length: 15
j_call: TRBJ2-2
d_call: TRBD1
clone_size: .
v_call: TRBV11-3
cdr3_aa: CASSLSWTGPGELFF
cdr3_nt: TGTGCCAGCAGCTTATCGTGGACAGGGCCCGGGGAGCTGTTTTTT

cdr3_length: 13
j_call: TRBJ1-1
d_call: .
clone_size: .
v_call: TRBV2
cdr3_aa: CASSNRELAEAFF
cdr3_nt: TGTGCCAGCAGTAACAGGGAATTGGCTGAAGCTTTCTTT

cdr3_length: 15
j_call: TRBJ2-1
d_call: TRBD2
clone_size: .
v_call: TRBV27
cdr3_aa: CASSLELAGGDEQFF
cdr3_nt: TGTGCCAGCAGTTTGGAACTAGCGGGAGGGGATGAGCAGTTCTTC

cdr3_length: 13
j_call: TRBJ2-1
d_call: TRBD1
clone_size: .
v_call: TRBV6-5
cdr3_aa: CASSWDSYNEQFF
cdr3_nt: TGTGCCAGCAGTTGGGACAGCTACAATGAGCAGTTCTTC

cdr3_length: 16
j_call: TRBJ2-2
d_call: .
clone_size: once
v_call: TRBV10-1
cdr3_aa: CASSPAGGLNTGELFF
cdr3_nt: TGCGCCAGCAGCCCTGCTGGGGGACTGAACACCGGGGAGCTGTTTTTT

cdr3_length: 13
j_call: TRBJ2-3
d_call: TRBD1
clone_size: .
v_call: TRBV6-2/TRBV6-3
cdr3_aa: CASSYTDRGTQYF
cdr3_nt: TGTGCCAGCAGTTACACGGACAGGGGGACGCAGTATTTT

cdr3_length: 18
j_call: TRBJ2-2
d_call: TRBD2
clone_size: .
v_call: TRBV5-4
cdr3_aa: CASSNSGTSLFSAGELFF
cdr3_nt: TGTGCCAGCAGCAACTCCGGGACTAGTCTTTTTTCTGCCGGGGAGCTGTTTTTT

cdr3_length: 18
j_call: TRBJ2-4
d_call: .
clone_size: .
v_call: TRBV28
cdr3_aa: CASTPARGVNLAKNIQYF
cdr3_nt: TGTGCCAGCACCCCTGCCCGTGGGGTCAATCTAGCCAAAAACATTCAGTACTTC

cdr3_length: 16
j_call: TRBJ2-2
d_call: TRBD2
clone_size: .
v_call: TRBV30
cdr3_aa: CAWTLQAGGLTGELFF
cdr3_nt: TGTGCCTGGACCCTGCAAGCGGGGGGGCTCACCGGGGAGCTGTTTTTT

cdr3_length: 13
j_call: TRBJ2-5
d_call: .
clone_size: .
v_call: TRBV12-3/TRBV12-4
cdr3_aa: CASSFSGPGTQYF
cdr3_nt: TGTGCCAGCAGTTTTTCAGGGCCAGGGACCCAGTACTTC

cdr3_length: 15
j_call: TRBJ2-2
d_call: .
clone_size: few
v_call: TRBV30
cdr3_aa: CAWSVGSGPPGELFF
cdr3_nt: TGTGCCTGGAGTGTCGGGAGCGGGCCGCCCGGGGAGCTGTTTTTT

cdr3_length: 16
j_call: TRBJ1-5
d_call: TRBD1
clone_size: .
v_call: TRBV24-1
cdr3_aa: CATSGHRGVRNQPQHF
cdr3_nt: TGTGCCACCAGTGGGCACAGGGGGGTTCGCAATCAGCCCCAGCATTTT

cdr3_length: 14
j_call: TRBJ1-2
d_call: .
clone_size: .
v_call: TRBV28
cdr3_aa: CASSWVGTAYGYTF
cdr3_nt: TGTGCCAGCAGTTGGGTGGGTACTGCGTATGGCTACACCTTC

cdr3_length: 14
j_call: TRBJ1-5
d_call: TRBD1
clone_size: .
v_call: TRBV6-5
cdr3_aa: CASRGGQGFQPQHF
cdr3_nt: TGTGCCAGCAGGGGGGGACAGGGGTTTCAGCCCCAGCATTTT

cdr3_length: 16
j_call: TRBJ1-5
d_call: .
clone_size: .
v_call: TRBV18
cdr3_aa: CASSPDWLNGNQPQHF
cdr3_nt: TGTGCCAGCTCACCGGATTGGTTGAATGGCAATCAGCCCCAGCATTTT

cdr3_length: 15
j_call: TRBJ1-1
d_call: TRBD1
clone_size: .
v_call: TRBV11-2
cdr3_aa: CASSGLRTGTDEAFF
cdr3_nt: TGTGCCAGCAGCGGCCTCAGGACAGGAACCGATGAAGCTTTCTTT

cdr3_length: 13
j_call: TRBJ1-2
d_call: TRBD1
clone_size: .
v_call: TRBV29-1
cdr3_aa: CSGTGQGNPGYTF
cdr3_nt: TGCAGCGGCACGGGACAGGGGAATCCTGGCTACACCTTC

cdr3_length: 15
j_call: TRBJ1-5
d_call: .
clone_size: .
v_call: TRBV9
cdr3_aa: CASSVATDSNQPQHF
cdr3_nt: TGTGCCAGCAGCGTAGCGACCGATAGCAATCAGCCCCAGCATTTT

cdr3_length: 15
j_call: TRBJ2-3
d_call: TRBD2
clone_size: .
v_call: TRBV5-5
cdr3_aa: CASSRTSWDTDTQYF
cdr3_nt: TGTGCCAGCAGTCGGACTAGCTGGGACACAGATACGCAGTATTTT

cdr3_length: 18
j_call: TRBJ1-1
d_call: TRBD1
clone_size: .
v_call: TRBV7-9
cdr3_aa: CASSAYPDRLILNTEAFF
cdr3_nt: TGTGCCAGCAGCGCCTACCCGGACAGGCTCATACTGAACACTGAAGCTTTCTTT

cdr3_length: 12
j_call: TRBJ2-7
d_call: .
clone_size: few
v_call: TRBV6-2/TRBV6-3
cdr3_aa: CASSNRSYEQYF
cdr3_nt: TGTGCCAGCAGTAACCGCTCCTACGAGCAGTACTTC

cdr3_length: 14
j_call: TRBJ1-1
d_call: .
clone_size: .
v_call: TRBV5-1
cdr3_aa: CASTPGGGYTEAFF
cdr3_nt: TGCGCCAGCACCCCGGGCGGGGGGTACACTGAAGCTTTCTTT

cdr3_length: 14
j_call: TRBJ1-3
d_call: .
clone_size: .
v_call: TRBV5-1
cdr3_aa: CASSGGGSGNTIYF
cdr3_nt: TGCGCCAGCAGCGGCGGCGGCTCTGGAAACACCATATATTTT

cdr3_length: 11
j_call: TRBJ1-6
d_call: .
clone_size: .
v_call: TRBV6-5
cdr3_aa: CASSFLDTLHF
cdr3_nt: TGTGCCAGCAGTTTCCTGGATACCCTCCACTTT

cdr3_length: 14
j_call: TRBJ1-3
d_call: TRBD1
clone_size: .
v_call: TRBV4-1
cdr3_aa: CASSRGGLRNTIYF
cdr3_nt: TGCGCCAGCAGCCGAGGGGGCCTACGAAACACCATATATTTT